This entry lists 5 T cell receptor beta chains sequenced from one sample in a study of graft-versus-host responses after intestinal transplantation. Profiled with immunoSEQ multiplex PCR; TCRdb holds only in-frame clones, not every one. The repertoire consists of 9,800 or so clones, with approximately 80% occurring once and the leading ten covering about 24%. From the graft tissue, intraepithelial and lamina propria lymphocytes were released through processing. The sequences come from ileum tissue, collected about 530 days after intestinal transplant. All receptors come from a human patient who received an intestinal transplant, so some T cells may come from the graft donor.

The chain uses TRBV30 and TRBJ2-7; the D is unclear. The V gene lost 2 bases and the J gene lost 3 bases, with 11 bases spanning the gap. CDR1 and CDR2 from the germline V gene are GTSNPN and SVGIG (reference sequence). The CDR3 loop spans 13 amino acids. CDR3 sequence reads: CAWSPTTFYEQYF. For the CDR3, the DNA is TGTGCCTGGAGTCCTACAACCTTCTACGAGCAGTACTTC.

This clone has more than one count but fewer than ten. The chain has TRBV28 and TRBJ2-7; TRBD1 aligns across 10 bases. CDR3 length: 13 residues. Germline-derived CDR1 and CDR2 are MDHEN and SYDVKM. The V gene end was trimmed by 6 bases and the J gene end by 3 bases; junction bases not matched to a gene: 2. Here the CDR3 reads CASRWTGGYEQYF. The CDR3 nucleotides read TGTGCCAGCAGGTGGACAGGGGGCTACGAGCAGTACTTC.

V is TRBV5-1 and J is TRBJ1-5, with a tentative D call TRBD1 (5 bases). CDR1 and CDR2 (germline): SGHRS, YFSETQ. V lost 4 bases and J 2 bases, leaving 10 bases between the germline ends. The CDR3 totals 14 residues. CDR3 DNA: TGCGCCAGCAGCAGGACGGGGGGCAATCAGCCCCAGCATTTT. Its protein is CASSRTGGNQPQHF.

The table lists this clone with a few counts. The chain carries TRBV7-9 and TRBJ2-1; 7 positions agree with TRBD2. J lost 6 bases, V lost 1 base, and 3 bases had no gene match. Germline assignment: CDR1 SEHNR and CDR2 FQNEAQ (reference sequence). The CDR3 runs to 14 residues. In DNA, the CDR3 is TGTGCCAGCAGCTTAGGAAGCGGGGTCAATGAGCAGTTCTTC. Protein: CASSLGSGVNEQFF.

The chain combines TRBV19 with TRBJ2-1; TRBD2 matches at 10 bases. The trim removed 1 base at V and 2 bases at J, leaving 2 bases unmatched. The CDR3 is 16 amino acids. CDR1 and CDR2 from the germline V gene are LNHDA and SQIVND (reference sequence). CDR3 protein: CASSIAAGGTYNEQFF. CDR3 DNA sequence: TGTGCCAGTAGTATAGCAGCGGGAGGGACCTACAATGAGCAGTTCTTC. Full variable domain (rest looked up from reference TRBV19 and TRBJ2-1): DGGITQSPKYLFRKEGQNVTLSCEQNLNHDAMYWYRQDPGQGLRLIYYSQIVNDFQKGDIAEGYSVSREKKESFPLTVTSAQKNPTAFYLCASSIAAGGTYNEQFFGPGTRLTVL.